The source of this TCR beta chain is a study of blood T cell repertoires in COVID-19. This CDR3 region has 15 residues. Germline CDR1 and CDR2: SGHRS and YFSETQ. V was trimmed by 0 bases and J by 5 bases, leaving 14 bases between them. Measured with immunoSEQ multiplex PCR; TCRdb has only the in-frame clones, and not every one. This table has some 320,000 clones, about 89% appearing once. This study enrolled people aged about 18 to 90 from about 26 US geographic areas. Categorization into cohorts depended on clinical history that participants reported. Specimen: PBMCs or T cells enriched from blood (not recorded which). This receptor was taken from a man aged 60-69 years who had recovered from COVID-19. The chain has TRBV5-1 and TRBJ2-5, with TRBD1 as a possible D gene (7 bases). Here the CDR3 reads CASSLVTTGRETQYF. As DNA, the CDR3 is TGCGCCAGCAGCTTGGTCACGACAGGGAGGGAGACCCAGTACTTC. The full variable domain, with the rest looked up from reference TRBV5-1 and TRBJ2-5, is KAGVTQTPRYLIKTRGQQVTLSCSPISGHRSVSWYQQTPGQGLQFLFEYFSETQRNKGNFPGRFSGRQFSNSRSEMNVSTLELGDSALYLCASSLVTTGRETQYFGPGTRLLVL.